This TCR beta chain was obtained from a study of blood T cell repertoires in COVID-19. In the study overall: Acute and convalescent COVID-19 specimens originated in the United States, Italy and Spain. T cells, B-cell-depleted T cells, or PBMCs provided the cDNA or gDNA that served as material.

The CDR3 is made up of 15 amino acids. The V and J ends lost 0 bases and 5 bases, in that order; junction bases with no gene match: 6. Germline CDR1 SGHNT, CDR2 YYREEE (reference sequence). Source study methods: Nucleated cell counts were estimated from reference gene primer amplification. Profiling relied on immunoSEQ multiplex PCR, and the TCRdb table lists in-frame clones only, not all of them. Clone size and the V and J calls come from that table; the DNA yielded D and trimming. Of under 250,000 clones listed, roughly nine tenths are singletons. The receptor was derived from a man aged 40-55 years with acute or convalescent COVID-19. The chain links TRBV5-4 to TRBJ1-2; 8 nucleotides match TRBD1. The sequenced sample was peripheral blood. The CDR3 loop is CASSLASGQGYGYTF. CDR3 nucleotide sequence: TGTGCCAGCAGCTTGGCCTCCGGACAGGGTTATGGCTACACCTTC.